The clone carrying this TCR beta chain was picked up many times. The antigen remains unidentified. Preparation of the TCRbeta library was carried out with unique molecular identifiers. In TCRdb, the PCR reads were re-called with MiXCR into one record per CDR3 protein. Counted here are 700,000 or so distinct CDR3 sequences, around 13% occurring once; the ten biggest clones make up 0.79%. Germline CDR1 and CDR2: SGHRS and YFSETQ. The germline V and J ends were trimmed by 4 bases and 2 bases, with 11 bases remaining between them. The CDR3 length is 14 residues. These data are taken from a study of T-cell reconstitution after alpha-beta-depleted transplantation in children. Whole-study findings and limits: High day-60 TCRbeta diversity in some patients came from surviving recipient T cells and thymic progenitors. Reported findings indicate that, about two months after transplant, alpha-beta T cells came from several hundred expanded clones, which were derived from non-depleted graft cells. At one year after transplant, newly produced T cells mostly accounted for T-cell counts and diversity.

This clonotype was sampled from a girl aged 2 to 9 with congenital amegakaryocytic thrombocytopenia, due to receive a stem cell transplant. This specimen was PBMCs, taken before TCRalphabeta/CD19-depleted stem cell transplant. V gene TRBV5-1 combines with J gene TRBJ2-3; a weak D match, TRBD2 (5 bases). The CDR3 nucleotides read TGCGCCAGCAGCGCAGGAGGCCTCACAGATACGCAGTATTTT. This gives the protein CASSAGGLTDTQYF.